Below, 21 T cell receptor beta chains from the same sample are listed, as sequenced in a study of shared clonotypes between healthy human individuals. The assay was immunoSEQ multiplex PCR, and TCRdb's table has in-frame clones only and misses some. In the table there are approximately 980,000 clones, approximately 76% of which are singletons. Sequencing was performed on memory CD4+ T cells sorted from blood. Subset in this sample: CD45RA-negative fraction. These receptor sequences come from a man between 18 and 29 years old in good health.

This clone is a singleton in its sample. The V and J genes are TRBV18 and TRBJ2-4; D is possibly TRBD1 (5 bases). V was shortened by 2 bases and J by 0 bases, with 8 bases between the two germline ends. The CDR3 sequence is 15 residues long. The germline gives CDR1 KGHSH, CDR2 LQKENI. DNA for the CDR3: TGTGCCAGCTCACCAGTCCAGGGAGCCAAAAACATTCAGTACTTC. This gives the protein CASSPVQGAKNIQYF.

DNA of the CDR3: TGTGCCAGCAGAACAGACAGTACAGGAAACACCATATATTTT. Its protein is CASRTDSTGNTIYF. This chain uses TRBV6-6 with TRBJ1-3, with D possibly TRBD1 on 5 matching bases. The germline V gene has CDR1 MNHNY and CDR2 SVGAGI (reference sequence). V gave up 6 bases and J gave up 4 bases, with 13 bases separating them. CDR3 size: 14 residues.

The chain combines TRBV19 with TRBJ1-3, with D tentatively TRBD1 (6 bases). Germline CDR1 LNHDA, CDR2 SQIVND (reference sequence). V lost 10 bases to trimming and J lost 7 bases, with 17 bases between them. CDR3 length: 13 amino acids. CDR3 DNA: TGTGCCACCGCGGTCCAGGGGAGCAACACCATATATTTT. Translated: CATAVQGSNTIYF.

The gene calls are TRBV2 and TRBJ1-5; D is unresolved. This CDR3 has 14 amino acids. CDR1 is SNHLY, CDR2 FYNNEI, per germline. V gave up 4 bases and J gave up 5 bases, with 12 bases separating them. CDR3 in amino acids: CASSVGSTDQPQHF. The CDR3 DNA reads TGTGCCAGCAGTGTTGGGTCCACAGATCAGCCCCAGCATTTT. Full variable domain (rest looked up from reference TRBV2 and TRBJ1-5): EPEVTQTPSHQVTQMGQEVILRCVPISNHLYFYWYRQILGQKVEFLVSFYNNEISEKSEIFDDQFSVERPDGSNFTLKIRSTKLEDSAMYFCASSVGSTDQPQHFGDGTRLSIL.

Turning to this clone: This clone may be a read error of a much larger clone one base away. Other DNA sequences from this sample encode an identical CDR3 as well. The chain uses TRBV6-1 and TRBJ2-5; no reliable D call. CDR3 size: 11 residues. V lost 5 bases and J 5 bases, leaving 6 bases between the germline ends. Germline V gives CDR1 MNHNS, CDR2 SASEGT. The CDR3 protein is CASSYLETQYF. The CDR3 bases are TGTGCCAGCAGTTACCTGGAGACCCAGTACTTC.

The chain carries TRBV30 and TRBJ2-3; D might be TRBD1 (5 bases). CDR3 size: 12 residues. V shed 5 bases and J shed 0 bases, with 6 bases lying between them. Looked up from germline, CDR1 is GTSNPN and CDR2 is SVGIG (reference sequence). The CDR3 spells CAWDSSTDTQYF. For the CDR3, the DNA is TGTGCCTGGGACAGCAGCACAGATACGCAGTATTTT.

J is TRBJ1-1 and V is TRBV5-1; D uncertain. The CDR3 consists of 15 residues. The germline V and J ends were trimmed by 4 bases and 0 bases, with 13 bases remaining between them. Germline-derived CDR1 and CDR2 are SGHRS and YFSETQ. The CDR3 protein is CASSPTGVVNTEAFF. Written as DNA, the CDR3 is TGCGCCAGCAGCCCGACTGGGGTGGTGAACACTGAAGCTTTCTTT.

The chain has TRBV18 and TRBJ1-1, with unresolved D. V shed 2 bases and J shed 5 bases, with 15 bases lying between them. The V gene's germline CDR1 is KGHSH and CDR2 LQKENI. This CDR3 has 15 residues. The CDR3 bases are TGTGCCAGCTCACCAGGCAGGCACAGCGGGACTGAAGCTTTCTTT. Translated, it gives CASSPGRHSGTEAFF.

The CDR3 here is CASSEFRVGGELFF. The CDR3 bases are TGTGCCAGCAGTGAATTTAGGGTGGGCGGGGAGCTGTTTTTT. This chain uses TRBV6-1 with TRBJ2-2, with unresolved D. V was trimmed by 2 bases and J by 7 bases, leaving 11 bases between them. The CDR3 is 14 amino acids. Germline CDR1 reads MNHNS; CDR2 reads SASEGT.

The chain employs TRBV28 and TRBJ1-6; TRBD1 is a possible D gene (5 bases). The CDR3 covers 14 residues. V dropped 9 bases and J dropped 6 bases, with 15 bases sitting between them. Germline V gives CDR1 MDHEN, CDR2 SYDVKM. This chain's CDR3 is CASTTGTGNSPLHF. CDR3 nucleotides: TGTGCCAGTACTACCGGGACCGGTAATTCACCCCTCCACTTT.

The chain carries TRBV6-5 and TRBJ1-4; 9 bases are a match to TRBD1. This CDR3 spans 15 amino acids. After removal of 7 bases from V and 10 bases from J, the junction contained 13 bases not matched to a gene. Germline V gives CDR1 MNHEY, CDR2 SVGAGI. CDR3 nucleotides: TGTGCCAGCACCCCCGGGGGGACAGGGTTGGGAAAACTGTTTTTT. Its protein product is CASTPGGTGLGKLFF.

Remarks on this clone: Other DNA sequences in this specimen translate into the identical CDR3. J is TRBJ2-2 and V is TRBV5-1; no clear D gene. Germline CDR1 SGHRS, CDR2 YFSETQ. Deletions cut 1 base from V and 2 bases from J, with 0 bases between. This CDR3 region has 12 residues. CDR3 amino acids: CASSLNTGELFF. The CDR3 DNA sequence: TGCGCCAGCAGCTTGAACACCGGGGAGCTGTTTTTT.

This clone was seen only once. The chain uses TRBV7-2 and TRBJ1-2; 7 bases agree with TRBD1. The CDR3 consists of 14 residues. Germline V gene sequence: CDR1 SGHTA, CDR2 FQGNSA. The ends lost 2 bases at V and 8 bases at J; junction bases unmatched: 8. This CDR3 is CASSLRGQGVGYTF. DNA for the CDR3: TGTGCCAGCAGCTTAAGGGGGCAGGGGGTCGGCTACACCTTC.

This clone occurred a few times. The DNA of the CDR3 is TGTGCCAGTAGTATATCGTGGACCGAGGGACTAGCGGGGCCCAAGAGCTCCTACAATGAGCAGTTCTTC. This encodes CASSISWTEGLAGPKSSYNEQFF. The chain uses TRBV19 and TRBJ2-1, with TRBD2 matching over 13 bases. V shed 2 bases, J shed 0 bases, and the junction held 19 bases outside the gene matches. This CDR3 is built from 23 residues. Germline-derived CDR1 and CDR2 are LNHDA and SQIVND (reference sequence).

This clone occurred once. This same CDR3 is encoded by further DNA sequences in the sample. This chain links TRBV6-1 with TRBJ1-6; D may be TRBD1 (6 bases). The CDR3 runs to 15 residues. The V end lost 6 bases, the J end lost 0 bases, and 9 bases lay between the germline ends. Germline values: CDR1 MNHNS, CDR2 SASEGT. CDR3 residues: CASRTGSSYNSPLHF. CDR3 DNA sequence: TGTGCCAGCAGGACAGGATCCTCCTATAATTCACCCCTCCACTTT.

This rearrangement joins TRBV2 to TRBJ1-2; 7 bases agree with TRBD1. J lost 12 bases, V lost 5 bases, and 9 bases had no gene match. CDR1 is SNHLY, CDR2 FYNNEI, per germline. The CDR3 is made up of 12 amino acids. Here the CDR3 DNA reads TGTGCCAGCAGTTTACCCGGACAGGAAAACACCTTC. It codes for CASSLPGQENTF.

The table lists this clone with a few counts. V and J are TRBV4-2 and TRBJ1-5, with D tentatively TRBD1 (6 bases). This CDR3 has 16 residues. V was trimmed by 4 bases and J by 2 bases, leaving 15 bases between them. The germline CDR1 and CDR2 sequences are LGHNA and YNFKEQ. CDR3 protein: CASSPAAAGGNQPQHF. In nucleotides, the CDR3 is TGTGCCAGCAGCCCAGCGGCGGCAGGGGGCAATCAGCCCCAGCATTTT.

CDR3 bases: TGCGCCAGCAGCTTGACGTCAGGTTTTCTCTCTGGGGCCAACGTCCTGACTTTC. It encodes CASSLTSGFLSGANVLTF. The chain uses TRBV5-1 and TRBJ2-6; D is unresolved. CDR3 length: 18 residues. V lost 1 base and J 0 bases, leaving 14 bases between the germline ends. Germline V gene lookup returns CDR1 SGHRS and CDR2 YFSETQ.

V is TRBV10-2 and J is TRBJ2-1; 7 bases are shared with TRBD2. CDR3 length: 12 residues. Germline CDR1 reads WSHSY; CDR2 reads SAAADI. Trimming took 6 bases from V and 6 from J; bases not matched to a gene: 2. CDR3 sequence: CASRSSGNEQFF. Written as DNA, the CDR3 is TGCGCCAGCAGGTCTAGCGGCAATGAGCAGTTCTTC.

The chain recombines TRBV5-1 with TRBJ2-3; 12 positions match TRBD2. Germline V gene data show CDR1 as SGHRS and CDR2 as YFSETQ. J gave up 3 bases and V 2 bases, and 7 bases lay outside the gene matches. The CDR3 is 17 amino acids. CDR3: CASSLTLAGGGTDTQYF. CDR3 sequence (DNA): TGCGCCAGCAGCTTAACCCTAGCGGGAGGGGGTACAGATACGCAGTATTTT.

Note on this clone: The same CDR3 also results from other DNA sequences found in this sample. The genes are TRBV28 and TRBJ2-5; D is uncertain. This CDR3 spans 12 amino acids. V was cut by 4 bases and J by 4 bases, with 7 bases left in between. Looked up from germline, CDR1 is MDHEN and CDR2 is SYDVKM. The CDR3 DNA reads TGTGCCAGCAGTTGGGGTAGAGAGACCCAGTACTTC. It codes for CASSWGRETQYF.